A single sample is the source of the 17 T cell receptor beta chains below, sequenced in a study of Tregs in tolerant kidney transplant recipients. Related graft donors supplied nonmyeloablative bone marrow transplants, and mixed chimerism was transient. The assay was immunoSEQ multiplex PCR, and TCRdb's table has in-frame clones only and misses some. The ten most abundant clones cover roughly 3.7% of a sample with roughly 23,000 clones. The starting material was CD4+ T cells from blood (PBMCs), obtained 6 months after the transplant. The receptors shown here come from a human patient who received a combined kidney and bone marrow transplant. Some T cells here may be from the graft donor.

Comments on this clone: The read falls 3 residues short of the CDR3 end, and the missing part is taken from the germline J gene. The rearrangement joins TRBV6-1 to TRBJ2-7, with D possibly TRBD1 on 5 matching bases. The CDR3 sequence is 15 residues long. V was clipped by 4 bases and J by 0 bases, with 13 bases between them. Germline loops: CDR1 MNHNS, CDR2 SASEGT. CDR3 bases read: TGTGCCAGCAGTGCCGGCAGGGTTTTCTCCTACGAG. Translated: CASSAGRVFSYE. The full CDR3 sequence reads CASSAGRVFSYEQYF.

A remark on this clone: The read stops 3 residues short of the end of the CDR3; the missing end is completed from the germline J gene. The rearrangement joins TRBV2 to TRBJ2-3, with a weak D call TRBD1 (5 bases). CDR1 is SNHLY, CDR2 FYNNEI, per germline. V was shortened by 6 bases and J by 1 base, with 14 bases between the two germline ends. This CDR3 is 15 amino acids long. CDR3 DNA, as far as it was read: TGTGCCAGCAGCCCTACAGGTTCCCGCACAGATACG. Its protein product is CASSPTGSRTDT. The entire CDR3 reads CASSPTGSRTDTQYF.

Points on this clone: The missing CDR3 end, 3 residues past where the read stops, is filled in from the germline J gene. The V gene is TRBV18, the J gene TRBJ2-7; 7 positions match TRBD2. This CDR3 is 14 amino acids long. After removal of 3 bases from V and 1 base from J, the junction contained 3 bases not matched to a gene. Germline V gives CDR1 KGHSH, CDR2 LQKENI. The CDR3 sequence is CASSPKRDSYEQYF. The CDR3 bases that were read are TGTGCCAGCTCACCGAAGCGGGATTCCTACGAG. The whole variable domain, remainder taken from reference TRBV18 and TRBJ2-7, is NAGVMQNPRHLVRRRGQEARLRCSPMKGHSHVYWYRQLPEEGLKFMVYLQKENIIDESGMPKERFSAEFPKEGPSILRIQQVVRGDSAAYFCASSPKRDSYEQYFGPGTRLTVT.

This clone shows up as medium-sized by frequency. The read stops 3 residues short of the end of the CDR3; the missing end is completed from the germline J gene. The chain carries TRBV4-1 and TRBJ1-3; no reliable D call. CDR1 is MGHRA, CDR2 YSYEKL, per germline. The CDR3 spans 15 residues. Trimming took off 4 bases at V and 1 base at J, with 11 bases between the two ends. Incomplete CDR3 DNA: TGCGCCAGCAGCCGACTAAGCGAGTCTGGAAACACC. It translates to CASSRLSESGNT. The whole CDR3 sequence reads CASSRLSESGNTIYF.

In the case of this clone: Coverage ceases 3 residues before the CDR3 finishes, and the germline J gene fills in the end. The chain couples TRBV10-3 to TRBJ1-6; tentative D call: TRBD1 (5 bases). This CDR3 is built from 16 residues. Germline-derived CDR1 and CDR2 are ENHRY and SYGVKD. V lost 3 bases and J 4 bases, leaving 13 bases between the germline ends. The CDR3 bases that were read are TGTGCCATCAGTGAACAGGACGGGAGATATAATTCACCC. This codes for CAISEQDGRYNSP. The whole CDR3 sequence is CAISEQDGRYNSPLHF.

A remark on this clone: The missing CDR3 end, 3 residues past where the read stops, is filled in from the germline J gene. The chain joins TRBV7-9 to TRBJ1-6, with D perhaps matching TRBD1 (6 bases). There are 14 residues in the CDR3. V was shortened by 1 base and J by 5 bases, with 6 bases between the two germline ends. Germline lookup yields CDR1 SEHNR and CDR2 FQNEAQ (reference sequence). The CDR3 here is CASSLDRDNSPLHF. Partial CDR3 DNA: TGTGCCAGCAGCTTAGACAGGGATAATTCACCC.

Worth noting for this clone: The CDR3 end falls 3 residues outside the read, so it is completed with the germline J gene. The chain has TRBV5-1 and TRBJ2-7; D possibly corresponds to TRBD1 (7 bases). Germline V lookup: CDR1 SGHRS, CDR2 YFSETQ. Between the trimmed V and J ends, which lost 0 bases and 1 base, there was a span of 11 bases. This CDR3 is built from 15 residues. The sequenced CDR3 bases are TGCGCCAGCAGCTTGGTGCCAGGGGGGTCCTACGAG. Protein product: CASSLVPGGSYE. In full, the CDR3 reads CASSLVPGGSYEQYF. The entire variable domain, with the rest obtained from reference TRBV5-1 and TRBJ2-7, is as follows: KAGVTQTPRYLIKTRGQQVTLSCSPISGHRSVSWYQQTPGQGLQFLFEYFSETQRNKGNFPGRFSGRQFSNSRSEMNVSTLELGDSALYLCASSLVPGGSYEQYFGPGTRLTVT.

The CDR3 is CASGQGSGELFF. The CDR3 DNA, read in part, is TGTGCCAGCGGACAGGGATCCGGGGAG. This chain connects TRBV18 to TRBJ2-2; 8 bases fit TRBD1. The read ends 3 residues before the CDR3 terminus; that terminus is restored from the germline J gene. CDR3 size: 12 residues. Germline trimming cut 8 bases from V and 6 bases from J; bases unmatched to any gene: 2. Looked up from germline, CDR1 is KGHSH and CDR2 is LQKENI.

Regarding this clone: Read coverage stops 3 residues before the CDR3 terminus; the germline J gene supplies the remainder. The J gene is TRBJ1-6, the V gene TRBV7-9; D is undetermined. The CDR3 length is 14 residues. V dropped 3 bases and J dropped 8 bases, with 11 bases sitting between them. Per germline, CDR1 SEHNR and CDR2 FQNEAQ (reference sequence). The chain's CDR3 is CASSLRQSDSPLHF. CDR3 DNA, as far as it was read: TGTGCCAGCAGCTTGCGGCAAAGCGATTCACCC. The whole variable domain, remainder taken from reference TRBV7-9 and TRBJ1-6, is DTGVSQNPRHKITKRGQNVTFRCDPISEHNRLYWYRQTLGQGPEFLTYFQNEAQLEKSRLLSDRFSAERPKGSFSTLEIQRTEQGDSAMYLCASSLRQSDSPLHFGNGTRLTVT.

Note on this clone: The read ends 3 residues before the CDR3 terminus; that terminus is restored from the germline J gene. V usage is TRBV20-1 and J usage is TRBJ2-3, with 8 bases lining up with TRBD2. Germline lookup yields CDR1 DFQATT and CDR2 SNEGSKA (reference sequence). This CDR3 spans 15 amino acids. V was pared by 3 bases and J by 4 bases, with 9 bases of the junction left unmatched. This CDR3 is CSASGLAGSPDTQYF. Partial CDR3 DNA: TGCAGTGCTAGCGGGCTAGCGGGCAGTCCAGATACG.

The sequenced CDR3 bases are TGCGCCAGCAGCTCACCCGGGACAGGTGAAAAA. It specifies CASSSPGTGEK. The complete CDR3 sequence is CASSSPGTGEKLFF. The chain recombines TRBV5-1 with TRBJ1-4, with TRBD1 matching 8 bases. The sequenced fragment ends 3 residues before the CDR3 boundary, so the rest is inferred from the germline J gene. The CDR3 contains 14 residues. V lost 3 bases and J lost 7; bases outside the gene matches: 5. The germline gives CDR1 SGHRS, CDR2 YFSETQ.

Comment on this clone: The CDR3 end falls 3 residues outside the read, so it is completed with the germline J gene. This chain uses TRBV11-2 with TRBJ1-5, with a possible D match to TRBD1 (6 bases). The CDR3 totals 15 residues. V was pared by 5 bases and J by 7 bases, with 18 bases between. Germline CDR1 and CDR2: SGHAT and FQNNGV. The CDR3 sequence: CASSVSPQGNQPQHF. Incomplete CDR3 DNA: TGTGCCAGCAGCGTCTCCCCTCAGGGGAACCAGCCC.

With respect to this clone: Read data end 3 residues before the CDR3 end; the end is taken from the germline J gene. J is TRBJ2-3 and V is TRBV18; D gene unclear. Germline CDR1 and CDR2: KGHSH and LQKENI. The CDR3 runs to 14 residues. With 3 bases removed from V and 0 bases from J, the gap between germline ends came to 7 bases. The sequenced part of the CDR3 DNA is TGTGCCAGCTCACCCCTGGCTAGCACAGATACG. Its protein is CASSPLASTDT. The full CDR3 is CASSPLASTDTQYF.

As to this clone: The read ends 3 residues shy of where the CDR3 ends; the end is completed using the germline J gene. The rearrangement joins TRBV7-2 to TRBJ1-1, with D tentatively TRBD1 (6 bases). The CDR3 has 15 residues. V gave up 1 base and J gave up 4 bases, with 13 bases separating them. The germline gives CDR1 SGHTA, CDR2 FQGNSA. The CDR3 DNA, read in part, is TGTGCCAGCAGCTTAGGTTGGGGGCATAGCACTGAA. It yields the protein CASSLGWGHSTE. The whole CDR3 sequence reads CASSLGWGHSTEAFF.

With respect to this clone: The read ends 3 residues before the CDR3 terminus; that terminus is restored from the germline J gene. The chain combines TRBV6-1 with TRBJ1-1; D unresolved. This CDR3 spans 13 amino acids. V lost 4 bases and J lost 5, with 11 bases in between. The germline V gene has CDR1 MNHNS and CDR2 SASEGT. Partial CDR3 DNA: TGTGCCAGCAGTGCGGGGAGGGTGACTGAA. This codes for CASSAGRVTE. From start to end, the CDR3 is CASSAGRVTEAFF.

The CDR3 bases that were read are TGTGCCAGTAGTCGGGGACTAGCGCTACCCTACAATGAG. Residues: CASSRGLALPYNE. The full CDR3 sequence reads CASSRGLALPYNEQFF. The V call is TRBV19, the J call TRBJ2-1; 10 nucleotides align to TRBD2. The read ends 3 residues shy of where the CDR3 ends; the end is completed using the germline J gene. The CDR3 extends over 16 amino acids. In germline, CDR1 is LNHDA, CDR2 SQIVND (reference sequence). With V trimmed by 5 bases and J by 2 bases, 6 bases remained unmatched.

The part of the CDR3 DNA that was read is TGCAGTGCTAGTTCTATTAAGAACACCGGGGAG. It is translated as CSASSIKNTGE. The full CDR3 reads CSASSIKNTGELFF. The rearrangement joins TRBV20-1 to TRBJ2-2; D unresolved. With the read ending 3 residues before the CDR3 end, the germline J gene is used to fill in that end. The CDR3 is 14 residues long. Germline V gives CDR1 DFQATT, CDR2 SNEGSKA (reference sequence). Trimming pared 3 bases from V and 1 base from J, leaving 9 bases between.